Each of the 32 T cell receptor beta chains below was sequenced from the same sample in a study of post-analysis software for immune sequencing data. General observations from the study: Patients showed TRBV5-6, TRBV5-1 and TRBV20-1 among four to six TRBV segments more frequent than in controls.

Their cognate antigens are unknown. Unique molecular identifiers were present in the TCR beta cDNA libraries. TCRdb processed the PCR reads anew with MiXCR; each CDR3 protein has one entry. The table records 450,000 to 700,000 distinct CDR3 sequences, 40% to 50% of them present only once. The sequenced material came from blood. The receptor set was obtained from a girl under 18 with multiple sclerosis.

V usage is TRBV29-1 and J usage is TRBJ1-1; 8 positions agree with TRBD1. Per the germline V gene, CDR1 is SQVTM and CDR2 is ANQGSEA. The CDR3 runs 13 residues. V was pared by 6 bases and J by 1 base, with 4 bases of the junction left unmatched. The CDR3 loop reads CSVPGQENTEAFF. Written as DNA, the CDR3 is TGCAGCGTACCGGGACAGGAGAACACTGAAGCTTTCTTT.

CDR3 residues: CSARDRGIGRANSPLHF. The CDR3 DNA sequence: TGCAGTGCTAGAGATCGTGGGATCGGACGGGCTAATTCACCCCTCCACTTT. The gene calls are TRBV20-1 and TRBJ1-6, with D hard to call. The V end was cut by 0 bases, the J end by 6 bases, with 18 bases between. CDR3 length: 17 residues. Germline CDR1 and CDR2: DFQATT and SNEGSKA (reference sequence).

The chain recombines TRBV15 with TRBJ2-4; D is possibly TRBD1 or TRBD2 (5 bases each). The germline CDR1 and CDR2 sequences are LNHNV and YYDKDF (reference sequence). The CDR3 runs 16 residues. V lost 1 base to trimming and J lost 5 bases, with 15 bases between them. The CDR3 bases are TGTGCCACCAGCAGAGTATTCTTCGGGACGGAAAACATTCAGTACTTC. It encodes CATSRVFFGTENIQYF.

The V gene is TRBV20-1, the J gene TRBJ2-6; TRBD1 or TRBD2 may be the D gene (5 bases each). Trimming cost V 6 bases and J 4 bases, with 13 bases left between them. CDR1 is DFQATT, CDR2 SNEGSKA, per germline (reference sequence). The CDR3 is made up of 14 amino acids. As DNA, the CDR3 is TGCAGTGCCCGAATGGGGACCGGGGCCAACGTCCTGACTTTC. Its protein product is CSARMGTGANVLTF.

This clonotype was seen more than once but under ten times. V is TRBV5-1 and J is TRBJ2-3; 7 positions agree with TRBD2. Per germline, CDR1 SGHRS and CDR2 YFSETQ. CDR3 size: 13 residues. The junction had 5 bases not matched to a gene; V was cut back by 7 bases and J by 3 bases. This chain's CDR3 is CASWGGETDTQYF. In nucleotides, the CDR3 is TGCGCCAGCTGGGGAGGGGAGACAGATACGCAGTATTTT.

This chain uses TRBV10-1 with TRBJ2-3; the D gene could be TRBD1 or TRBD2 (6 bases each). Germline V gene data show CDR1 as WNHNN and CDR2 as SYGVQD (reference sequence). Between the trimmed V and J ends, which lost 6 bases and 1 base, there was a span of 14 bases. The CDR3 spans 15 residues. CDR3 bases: TGCGCCAGCAGCGGGGGCCCAGGAGGCACAGATACGCAGTATTTT. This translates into CASSGGPGGTDTQYF.

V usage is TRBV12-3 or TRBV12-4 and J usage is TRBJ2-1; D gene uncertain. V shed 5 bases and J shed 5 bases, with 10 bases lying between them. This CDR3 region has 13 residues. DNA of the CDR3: TGTGCCAGCAGTCCCGATTCAAACAATGAGCAGTTCTTC. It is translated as CASSPDSNNEQFF.

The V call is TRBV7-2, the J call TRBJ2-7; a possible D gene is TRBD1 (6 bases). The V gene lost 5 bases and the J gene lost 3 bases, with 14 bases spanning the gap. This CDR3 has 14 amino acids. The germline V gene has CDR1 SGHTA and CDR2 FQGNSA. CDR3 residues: CASSRVRDNYEQYF. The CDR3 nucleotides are TGTGCCAGCAGCCGGGTCCGGGACAACTACGAGCAGTACTTC. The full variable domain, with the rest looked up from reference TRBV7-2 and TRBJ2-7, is GAGVSQSPSNKVTEKGKDVELRCDPISGHTALYWYRQSLGQGLEFLIYFQGNSAPDKSGLPSDRFSAERTGGSVSTLTIQRTQQEDSAVYLCASSRVRDNYEQYFGPGTRLTVT.

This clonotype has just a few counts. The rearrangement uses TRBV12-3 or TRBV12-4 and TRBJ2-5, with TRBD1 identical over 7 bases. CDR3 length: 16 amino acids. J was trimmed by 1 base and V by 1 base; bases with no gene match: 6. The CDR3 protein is CASSLGRGRSQETQYF. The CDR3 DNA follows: TGTGCCAGCAGTTTAGGTAGGGGGCGCAGCCAAGAGACCCAGTACTTC.

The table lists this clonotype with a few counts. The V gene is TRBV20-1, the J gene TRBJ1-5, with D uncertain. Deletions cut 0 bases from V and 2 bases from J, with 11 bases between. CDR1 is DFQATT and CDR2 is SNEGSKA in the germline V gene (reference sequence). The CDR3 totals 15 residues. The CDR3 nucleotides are TGCAGTGCTAGAGATCCCGGGGTTGGCAATCAGCCCCAGCATTTT. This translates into CSARDPGVGNQPQHF.

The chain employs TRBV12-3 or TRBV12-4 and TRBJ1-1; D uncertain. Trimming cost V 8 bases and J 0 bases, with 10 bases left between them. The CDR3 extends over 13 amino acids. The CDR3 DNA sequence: TGTGCCAGCGTGAGGTCCGTGAACACTGAAGCTTTCTTT. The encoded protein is CASVRSVNTEAFF.

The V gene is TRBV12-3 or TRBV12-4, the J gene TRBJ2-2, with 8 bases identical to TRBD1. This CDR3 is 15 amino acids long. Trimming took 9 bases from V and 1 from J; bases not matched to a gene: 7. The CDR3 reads CASLIGQGNTGELFF. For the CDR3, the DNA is TGTGCCAGTTTGATCGGACAGGGGAACACCGGGGAGCTGTTTTTT.

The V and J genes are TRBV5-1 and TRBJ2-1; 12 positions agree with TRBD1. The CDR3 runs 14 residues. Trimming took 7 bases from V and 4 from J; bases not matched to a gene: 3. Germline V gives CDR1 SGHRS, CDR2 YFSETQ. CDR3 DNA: TGCGCCAGCGGGGGACAGGGGGCATACAATGAGCAGTTCTTC. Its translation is CASGGQGAYNEQFF.

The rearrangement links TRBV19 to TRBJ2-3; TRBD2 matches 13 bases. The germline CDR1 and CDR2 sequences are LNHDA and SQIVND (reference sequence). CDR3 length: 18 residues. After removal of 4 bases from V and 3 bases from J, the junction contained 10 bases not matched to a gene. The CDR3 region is CASSKLAGGRLGTDTQYF. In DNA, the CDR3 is TGTGCCAGTAGTAAACTAGCGGGAGGGCGGCTTGGTACAGATACGCAGTATTTT. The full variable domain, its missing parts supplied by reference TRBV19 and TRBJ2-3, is DGGITQSPKYLFRKEGQNVTLSCEQNLNHDAMYWYRQDPGQGLRLIYYSQIVNDFQKGDIAEGYSVSREKKESFPLTVTSAQKNPTAFYLCASSKLAGGRLGTDTQYFGPGTRLTVL.

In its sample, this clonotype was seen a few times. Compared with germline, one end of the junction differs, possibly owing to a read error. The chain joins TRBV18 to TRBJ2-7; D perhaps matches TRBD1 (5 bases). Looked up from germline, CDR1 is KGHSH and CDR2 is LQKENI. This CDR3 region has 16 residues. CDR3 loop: CASSPPPGYIPYEQYF. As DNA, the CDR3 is TGTGCCAGCTCCCCACCGCCAGGGTATATCCCCTACGAGCAGTACTTC.

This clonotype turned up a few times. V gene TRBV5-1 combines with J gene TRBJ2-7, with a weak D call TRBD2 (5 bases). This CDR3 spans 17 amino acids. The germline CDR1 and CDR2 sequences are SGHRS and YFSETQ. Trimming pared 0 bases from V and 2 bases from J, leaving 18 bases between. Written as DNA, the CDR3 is TGCGCCAGCAGCTTGGGATCTGGCGGGTTCAGCCCCTACGAGCAGTACTTC. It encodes CASSLGSGGFSPYEQYF. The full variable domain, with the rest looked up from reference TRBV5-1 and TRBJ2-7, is KAGVTQTPRYLIKTRGQQVTLSCSPISGHRSVSWYQQTPGQGLQFLFEYFSETQRNKGNFPGRFSGRQFSNSRSEMNVSTLELGDSALYLCASSLGSGGFSPYEQYFGPGTRLTVT.

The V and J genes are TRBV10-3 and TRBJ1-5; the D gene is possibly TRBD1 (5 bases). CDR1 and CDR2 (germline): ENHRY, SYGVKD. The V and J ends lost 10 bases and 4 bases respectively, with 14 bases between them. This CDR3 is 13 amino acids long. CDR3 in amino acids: CATGTEDNQPQHF. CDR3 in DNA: TGTGCCACCGGGACGGAAGATAATCAGCCCCAGCATTTT.

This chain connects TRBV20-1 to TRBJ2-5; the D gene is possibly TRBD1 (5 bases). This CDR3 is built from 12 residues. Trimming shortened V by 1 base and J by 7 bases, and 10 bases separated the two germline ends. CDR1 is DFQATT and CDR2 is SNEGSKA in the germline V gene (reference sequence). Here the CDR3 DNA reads TGCAGTGCTAGAGGCAGGGAATGGACCCAGTACTTC. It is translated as CSARGREWTQYF.

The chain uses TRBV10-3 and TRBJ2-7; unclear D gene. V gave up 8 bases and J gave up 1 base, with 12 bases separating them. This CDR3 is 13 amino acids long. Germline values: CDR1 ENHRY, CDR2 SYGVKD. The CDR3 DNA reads TGTGCCATCTCTTTTACTCTATCCTACGAGCAGTACTTC. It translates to CAISFTLSYEQYF.

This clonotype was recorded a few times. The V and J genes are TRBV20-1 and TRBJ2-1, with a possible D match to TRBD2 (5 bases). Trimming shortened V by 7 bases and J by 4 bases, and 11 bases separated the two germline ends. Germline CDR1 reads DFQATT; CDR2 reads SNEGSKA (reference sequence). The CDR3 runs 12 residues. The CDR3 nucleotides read TGCAGTGTTAGCAAGCGGTACAATGAGCAGTTCTTC. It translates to CSVSKRYNEQFF.

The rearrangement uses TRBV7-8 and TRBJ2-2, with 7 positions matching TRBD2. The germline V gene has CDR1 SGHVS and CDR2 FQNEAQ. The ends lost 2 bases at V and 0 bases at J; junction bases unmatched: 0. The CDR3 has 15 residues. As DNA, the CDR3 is TGTGCCAGCAGCTTACTAGCGGCGAACACCGGGGAGCTGTTTTTT. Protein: CASSLLAANTGELFF.

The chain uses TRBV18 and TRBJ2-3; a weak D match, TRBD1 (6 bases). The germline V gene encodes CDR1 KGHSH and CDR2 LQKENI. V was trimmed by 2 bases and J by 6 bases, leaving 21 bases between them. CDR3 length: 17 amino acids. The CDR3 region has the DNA TGTGCCAGCTCACCATCCCCTCTAAACAGGGACGGGGATACGCAGTATTTT. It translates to CASSPSPLNRDGDTQYF.

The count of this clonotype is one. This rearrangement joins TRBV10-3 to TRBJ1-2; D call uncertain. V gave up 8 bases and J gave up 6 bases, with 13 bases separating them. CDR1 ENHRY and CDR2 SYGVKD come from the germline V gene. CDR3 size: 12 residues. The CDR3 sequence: CAIGVRVDGYTF. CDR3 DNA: TGTGCCATCGGGGTGAGGGTGGATGGCTACACCTTC.

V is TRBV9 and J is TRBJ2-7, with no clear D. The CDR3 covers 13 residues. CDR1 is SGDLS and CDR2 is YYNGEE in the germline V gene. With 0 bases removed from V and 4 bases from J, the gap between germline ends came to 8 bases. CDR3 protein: CASSVGPGYEQYF. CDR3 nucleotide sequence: TGTGCCAGCAGCGTAGGCCCAGGATACGAGCAGTACTTC.

CDR3 loop: CASSFSTGGYNEQFF. CDR3 DNA: TGTGCCAGCAGTTTTTCGACAGGGGGCTACAATGAGCAGTTCTTC. The chain combines TRBV12-3 or TRBV12-4 with TRBJ2-1, with 9 positions matching TRBD1. This CDR3 has 15 amino acids. J gave up 3 bases and V 3 bases, and 3 bases lay outside the gene matches.

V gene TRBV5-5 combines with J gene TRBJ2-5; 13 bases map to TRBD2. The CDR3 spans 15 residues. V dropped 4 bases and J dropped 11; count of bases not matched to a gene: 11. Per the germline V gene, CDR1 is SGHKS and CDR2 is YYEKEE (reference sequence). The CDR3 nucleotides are TGTGCCAGCAGCCCCCGACTAGCGGGGGGCCATGAGCAGTACTTC. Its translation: CASSPRLAGGHEQYF.

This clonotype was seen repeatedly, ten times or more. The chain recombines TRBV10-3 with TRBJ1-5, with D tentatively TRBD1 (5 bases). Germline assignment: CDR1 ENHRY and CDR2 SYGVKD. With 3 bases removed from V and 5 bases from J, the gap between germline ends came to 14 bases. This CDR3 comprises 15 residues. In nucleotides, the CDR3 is TGTGCCATCAGTGACTCGGACACCGAACATCAGCCCCAGCATTTT. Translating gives CAISDSDTEHQPQHF.

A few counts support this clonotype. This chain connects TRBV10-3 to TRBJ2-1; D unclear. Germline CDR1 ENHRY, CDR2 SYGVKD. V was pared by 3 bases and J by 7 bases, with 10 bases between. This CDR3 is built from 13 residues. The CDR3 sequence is CAISDVSYNEQFF. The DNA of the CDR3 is TGTGCCATCAGTGACGTCAGTTATAATGAGCAGTTCTTC.

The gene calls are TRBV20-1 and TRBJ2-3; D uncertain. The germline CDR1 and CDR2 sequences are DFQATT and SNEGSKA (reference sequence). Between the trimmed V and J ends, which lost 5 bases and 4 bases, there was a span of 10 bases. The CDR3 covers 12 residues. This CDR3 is CSARRFSDTQYF. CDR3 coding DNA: TGCAGTGCTCGGCGTTTTTCAGATACGCAGTATTTT.

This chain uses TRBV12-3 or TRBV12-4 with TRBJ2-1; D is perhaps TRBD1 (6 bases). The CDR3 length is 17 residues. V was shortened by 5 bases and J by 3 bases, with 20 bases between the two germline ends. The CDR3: CASSPPTWDKIYNEQFF. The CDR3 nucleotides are TGTGCCAGCAGTCCCCCTACTTGGGACAAGATCTACAATGAGCAGTTCTTC.

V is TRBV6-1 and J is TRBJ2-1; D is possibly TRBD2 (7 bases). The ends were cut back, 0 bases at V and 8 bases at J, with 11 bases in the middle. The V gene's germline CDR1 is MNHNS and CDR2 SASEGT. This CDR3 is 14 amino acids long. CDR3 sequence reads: CASSEAGGADEQFF. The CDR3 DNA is TGTGCCAGCAGTGAAGCGGGGGGGGCAGATGAGCAGTTCTTC.

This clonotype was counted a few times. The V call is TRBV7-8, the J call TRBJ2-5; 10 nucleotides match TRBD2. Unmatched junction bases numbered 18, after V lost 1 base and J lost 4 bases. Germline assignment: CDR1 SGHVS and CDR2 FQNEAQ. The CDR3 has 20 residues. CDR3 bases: TGTGCCAGCAGCTTAGTTCGTCTAGCGGGAGCCAAGTCAGATGCAGAGACCCAGTACTTC. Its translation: CASSLVRLAGAKSDAETQYF. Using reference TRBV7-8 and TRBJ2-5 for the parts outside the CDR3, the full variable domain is GAGVSQSPRYKVAKRGQDVALRCDPISGHVSLFWYQQALGQGPEFLTYFQNEAQLDKSGLPSDRFFAERPEGSVSTLKIQRTQQEDSAVYLCASSLVRLAGAKSDAETQYFGPGTRLLVL.